These 25 T cell receptor beta chains were sequenced from one sample in a study of blood T cell repertoires in COVID-19. Some clones are missing from TCRdb's copy, which holds only in-frame ones; the method was immunoSEQ multiplex PCR. The sample has around 60,000 clones, 55% to 75% seen once. The specimen sequenced was peripheral blood. The source is a woman aged 70-85 years with COVID-19, enrolled during active disease.

This rearrangement joins TRBV5-6 to TRBJ1-2, with D perhaps matching TRBD1 (5 bases). The V and J ends lost 4 bases and 7 bases respectively, with 20 bases between them. Germline CDR1 is SGHDT and CDR2 is YYEEEE. The CDR3 loop spans 15 amino acids. DNA of the CDR3: TGTGCCAGCAGCCGCCTGGGGGTCTCGGGAGGTGGCTACACCTTC. Protein: CASSRLGVSGGGYTF.

Only a few counts were recorded for this clone. The chain carries TRBV6-2 or TRBV6-3 and TRBJ2-1; D ambiguous. V was trimmed by 5 bases and J by 8 bases, leaving 10 bases between them. Germline V lookup: CDR1 MNHEY, CDR2 SVGEGT. The CDR3 length is 12 residues. The chain's CDR3 is CASSPPLDEQFF. The CDR3 DNA reads TGTGCCAGCAGTCCCCCCCTTGATGAGCAGTTCTTC.

The gene calls are TRBV18 and TRBJ2-7; the match to TRBD1 covers 7 bases. J gave up 5 bases and V 2 bases, and 6 bases lay outside the gene matches. CDR3 length equals 14 residues. From germline, CDR1 is KGHSH and CDR2 LQKENI. CDR3: CASSPWDSTDEQYF. CDR3 sequence (DNA): TGTGCCAGCTCACCATGGGACAGTACCGACGAGCAGTACTTC. Filled out from reference TRBV18 and TRBJ2-7, the complete variable domain reads NAGVMQNPRHLVRRRGQEARLRCSPMKGHSHVYWYRQLPEEGLKFMVYLQKENIIDESGMPKERFSAEFPKEGPSILRIQQVVRGDSAAYFCASSPWDSTDEQYFGPGTRLTVT.

The chain combines TRBV6-5 with TRBJ2-6; D is undetermined. Germline assignment: CDR1 MNHEY and CDR2 SVGAGI. This CDR3 region has 16 residues. The V end was cut by 0 bases, the J end by 0 bases, with 6 bases between. Here the CDR3 reads CASSYSLYSGANVLTF. CDR3 nucleotide sequence: TGTGCCAGCAGTTACTCTTTGTACTCTGGGGCCAACGTCCTGACTTTC.

The CDR3 region has the DNA TGTGCCAGCAGTACAGGGGGCACCTACGAGCAGTACTTC. Translation: CASSTGGTYEQYF. The chain combines TRBV28 with TRBJ2-7; the match to TRBD1 covers 9 bases. V shed 5 bases and J 2 bases; nucleotides not matched to a gene: 1. Germline assignment: CDR1 MDHEN and CDR2 SYDVKM. The length of the CDR3 is 13 residues.

The chain links TRBV5-1 to TRBJ2-7; 7 positions agree with TRBD1. Germline V lookup: CDR1 SGHRS, CDR2 YFSETQ. The CDR3 spans 16 residues. The V gene end was trimmed by 3 bases and the J gene end by 0 bases; junction bases not matched to a gene: 9. The CDR3 is CASSYYRGGGSYEQYF. CDR3 in DNA: TGCGCCAGCAGCTACTACAGGGGTGGGGGCTCCTACGAGCAGTACTTC. The full variable domain, rest sourced from reference TRBV5-1 and TRBJ2-7, is KAGVTQTPRYLIKTRGQQVTLSCSPISGHRSVSWYQQTPGQGLQFLFEYFSETQRNKGNFPGRFSGRQFSNSRSEMNVSTLELGDSALYLCASSYYRGGGSYEQYFGPGTRLTVT.

The genes are TRBV7-6 and TRBJ2-1; 9 nucleotides line up with TRBD2. Germline-derived CDR1 and CDR2 are SGHVS and FNYEAQ. The CDR3 consists of 16 residues. Trimming at V came to 3 bases and at J to 0 bases, leaving 3 bases not matched to a gene. The CDR3 DNA reads TGTGCCAGCAGCTTCAGCGGGGGGAGCTCCTACAATGAGCAGTTCTTC. Protein sequence: CASSFSGGSSYNEQFF.

There are a few counts of this clone. The CDR3 DNA reads as TGCAGCGACCGAAGACAGGGAAGATTTGATGGCTACACCTTC. The encoded protein is CSDRRQGRFDGYTF. The chain has TRBV29-1 and TRBJ1-2, with TRBD1 identical over 7 bases. The CDR3 loop spans 14 amino acids. V lost 7 bases to trimming and J lost 6 bases; unmatched junction nucleotides: 14. Germline lookup yields CDR1 SQVTM and CDR2 ANQGSEA.

The chain uses TRBV6-6 and TRBJ2-6; maybe TRBD1 (6 bases). The CDR3 sequence is 16 residues long. Per the germline V gene, CDR1 is MNHNY and CDR2 is SVGAGI (reference sequence). V shed 1 base and J shed 0 bases, with 7 bases lying between them. The CDR3 sequence: CASSYWTVSGANVLTF. As DNA, the CDR3 is TGTGCCAGCAGTTACTGGACAGTCTCTGGGGCCAACGTCCTGACTTTC.

V gene TRBV10-3 combines with J gene TRBJ2-7, with D possibly being TRBD1 (5 bases). CDR1 is ENHRY and CDR2 is SYGVKD in the germline V gene. The CDR3 totals 14 residues. With 1 base removed from V and 4 bases from J, the gap between germline ends came to 11 bases. As DNA, the CDR3 is TGTGCCATCAGTGAGTTTCAGGGTCCATACGAGCAGTACGTC. The encoded protein is CAISEFQGPYEQYV.

The gene calls are TRBV4-2 and TRBJ1-2, with 12 bases lining up with TRBD1. Germline lookup yields CDR1 LGHNA and CDR2 YNFKEQ. V lost 0 bases, J lost 4 bases, and 3 bases stayed unmatched. CDR3 length equals 16 residues. For the CDR3, the DNA is TGTGCCAGCAGCCAAGAAGGGACAGGGGGCCTCTATGGCTACACCTTC. Its translation: CASSQEGTGGLYGYTF.

The chain has TRBV4-2 and TRBJ2-1; unclear D gene. This CDR3 contains 14 residues. Germline V gives CDR1 LGHNA, CDR2 YNFKEQ. The ends were cut back, 1 base at V and 6 bases at J, with 10 bases in the middle. The CDR3 nucleotides are TGTGCCAGCAGCCAAGTCCTTAGCAGCAATGAGCAGTTCTTC. This codes for CASSQVLSSNEQFF.

In DNA, the CDR3 is TGTGCCAGCAGCTTTCAAGGGGGCAATCAGCCCCAGCATTTT. It encodes CASSFQGGNQPQHF. The chain is built from TRBV5-6 and TRBJ1-5; tentatively, D is TRBD1 (5 bases). Germline CDR1 reads SGHDT; CDR2 reads YYEEEE. The CDR3 sequence is 14 residues long. V gave up 2 bases and J gave up 2 bases, with 8 bases separating them.

This clone appeared a few times. The J gene is TRBJ1-2, the V gene TRBV4-3; the D gene is possibly TRBD1 (5 bases). Looked up from germline, CDR1 is LGHNA and CDR2 is YSLEER. V was clipped by 0 bases and J by 2 bases, with 7 bases between them. The CDR3 runs 14 residues. CDR3 sequence (DNA): TGCGCCAGCAGCCAAGACAGGGTCAACTATGGCTACACCTTC. It translates to CASSQDRVNYGYTF.

This clone showed up just once. The V call is TRBV19, the J call TRBJ1-2; D not certain. CDR1 and CDR2 from the germline V gene are LNHDA and SQIVND (reference sequence). CDR3 length: 14 residues. Trimming pared 6 bases from V and 1 base from J, leaving 12 bases between. CDR3 in amino acids: CASRAASLNYGYTF. In DNA, the CDR3 is TGTGCCAGTAGGGCTGCCTCTCTTAACTATGGCTACACCTTC.

The chain employs TRBV27 and TRBJ2-1; weak D call: TRBD2 (9 bases). V was clipped by 6 bases and J by 8 bases, with 32 bases between them. Germline lookup yields CDR1 MNHEY and CDR2 SMNVEV (reference sequence). The CDR3 extends over 19 amino acids. Written as DNA, the CDR3 is TGTGCCAGCAGCTCCCCAGCAGGGGGCATTAGCGGGAGTGGCGATGAGCAGTTCTTC. Translated: CASSSPAGGISGSGDEQFF.

The V and J genes are TRBV9 and TRBJ2-2, with 8 nucleotides matching TRBD1. Germline-derived CDR1 and CDR2 are SGDLS and YYNGEE. After removal of 4 bases from V and 0 bases from J, the junction contained 2 bases not matched to a gene. The CDR3 runs to 15 residues. CDR3 DNA sequence: TGTGCCAGCAGCCTGACAGGGGCGAACACCGGGGAGCTGTTTTTT. Amino acids: CASSLTGANTGELFF.

This chain links TRBV7-2 with TRBJ2-1, with TRBD1 matching 7 bases. V lost 1 base, J lost 4 bases, and 7 bases stayed unmatched. The CDR3 length is 16 residues. CDR1 SGHTA and CDR2 FQGNSA come from the germline V gene. CDR3 region: CASSLGTGLLYNEQFF. In DNA form, the CDR3 reads TGTGCCAGCAGCTTAGGGACAGGACTTCTTTACAATGAGCAGTTCTTC.

This clone was seen a few times. This chain connects TRBV19 to TRBJ1-2, with TRBD1 matching over 7 bases. CDR1 LNHDA and CDR2 SQIVND come from the germline V gene (reference sequence). Trimming at V came to 4 bases and at J to 6 bases, leaving 5 bases not matched to a gene. The CDR3 contains 13 residues. The CDR3 loop is CASSKNRGNGYTF. Written as DNA, the CDR3 is TGTGCCAGTAGTAAGAACAGGGGAAATGGCTACACCTTC.

The chain employs TRBV15 and TRBJ2-6; D ambiguous. The CDR3 is 13 residues long. V gave up 3 bases and J gave up 3 bases, with 3 bases separating them. CDR1 is LNHNV and CDR2 is YYDKDF in the germline V gene (reference sequence). In DNA, the CDR3 is TGTGCCACCAGCAGTCATGGGGCCAACGTCCTGACTTTC. Translating gives CATSSHGANVLTF.

This clone showed up just once. This sequence joins TRBV11-2 and TRBJ2-1, with 10 nucleotides matching TRBD2. The CDR3 is made up of 14 amino acids. Losses at the gene ends were 6 bases for V and 6 bases for J; bases not matched to a gene: 5. Germline CDR1 and CDR2: SGHAT and FQNNGV. This chain's CDR3 is CASRRTSGPNEQFF. DNA of the CDR3: TGTGCCAGCAGACGGACTAGCGGCCCCAATGAGCAGTTCTTC.

The genes are TRBV9 and TRBJ1-5, with a tentative D call TRBD1 (6 bases). The germline CDR1 and CDR2 sequences are SGDLS and YYNGEE. CDR3 length: 12 residues. Trimming pared 0 bases from V and 9 bases from J, leaving 7 bases between. This chain's CDR3 is CASSVGGGPQHF. The CDR3 coding sequence is TGTGCCAGCAGCGTAGGAGGGGGGCCCCAGCATTTT.

The chain uses TRBV4-1 and TRBJ2-1, with 8 bases lining up with TRBD2. The CDR3 loop spans 16 amino acids. V gave up 1 base and J gave up 4 bases; unmatched junction bases: 6. Germline CDR1 is MGHRA and CDR2 is YSYEKL. CDR3 DNA sequence: TGCGCCAGCAGCCAAGGTGGCGGGAGGTCTTACAATGAGCAGTTCTTC. Encoded protein: CASSQGGGRSYNEQFF.

The chain combines TRBV3-1 (or the pseudogene TRBV3-2) with TRBJ2-3, with D maybe TRBD2 (6 bases). CDR3 length: 12 residues. Germline V gives CDR1 LGHDT, CDR2 YNNKEL (reference sequence). Trimming removed 4 bases from V and 6 bases from J, with 8 bases in between. As DNA, the CDR3 is TGTGCCAGCAGCCGCCGGGGGGATACGCAGTATTTT. It encodes CASSRRGDTQYF.

This clone was seen a handful of times. The chain has TRBV6-4 and TRBJ2-6; a possible D gene is TRBD1 (5 bases). The CDR3 length is 14 residues. Trimming stripped 6 bases from V and 4 bases from J, with 10 bases between. CDR1 is MRHNA, CDR2 SNTAGT, per germline. CDR3 bases: TGTGCCAGCAGCACAGGTTCCGGGGCCAACGTCCTGACTTTC. Translating gives CASSTGSGANVLTF.